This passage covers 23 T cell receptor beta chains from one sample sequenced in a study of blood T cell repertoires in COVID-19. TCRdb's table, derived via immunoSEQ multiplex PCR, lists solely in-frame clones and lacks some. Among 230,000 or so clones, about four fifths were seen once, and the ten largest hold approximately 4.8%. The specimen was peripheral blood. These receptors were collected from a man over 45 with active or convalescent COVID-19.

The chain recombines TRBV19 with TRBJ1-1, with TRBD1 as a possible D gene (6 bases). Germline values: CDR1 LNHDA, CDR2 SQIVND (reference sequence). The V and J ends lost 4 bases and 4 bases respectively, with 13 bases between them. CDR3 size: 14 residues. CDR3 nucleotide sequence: TGTGCCAGTAGTAGGGACATTTTCGGCACTGAAGCTTTCTTT. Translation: CASSRDIFGTEAFF.

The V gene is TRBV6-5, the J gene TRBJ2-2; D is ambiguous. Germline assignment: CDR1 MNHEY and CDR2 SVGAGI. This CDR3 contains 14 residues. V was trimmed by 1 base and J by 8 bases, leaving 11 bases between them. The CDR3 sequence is CASSYFRTSGELFF. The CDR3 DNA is TGTGCCAGCAGTTACTTTCGAACCAGTGGGGAGCTGTTTTTT.

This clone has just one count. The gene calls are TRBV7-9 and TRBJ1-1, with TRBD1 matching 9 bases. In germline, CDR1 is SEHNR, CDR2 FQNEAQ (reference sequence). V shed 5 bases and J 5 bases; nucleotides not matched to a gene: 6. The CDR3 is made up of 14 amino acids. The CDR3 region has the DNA TGTGCCAGCAGCCCTGGACAGGGGTCAACTGAAGCTTTCTTT. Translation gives CASSPGQGSTEAFF.

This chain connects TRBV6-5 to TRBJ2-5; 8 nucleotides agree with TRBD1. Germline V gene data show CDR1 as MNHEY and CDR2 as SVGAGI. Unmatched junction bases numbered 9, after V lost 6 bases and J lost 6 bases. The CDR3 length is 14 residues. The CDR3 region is CASSGWQGAQTQYF. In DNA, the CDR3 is TGTGCCAGCAGCGGGTGGCAGGGGGCCCAGACCCAGTACTTC.

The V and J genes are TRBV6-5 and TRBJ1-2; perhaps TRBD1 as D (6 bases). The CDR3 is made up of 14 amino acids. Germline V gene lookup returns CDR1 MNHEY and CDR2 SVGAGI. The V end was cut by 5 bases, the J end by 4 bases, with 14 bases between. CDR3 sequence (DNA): TGTGCCAGCAGTAAACAGGGAAATCGCTATGGCTACACCTTC. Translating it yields CASSKQGNRYGYTF.

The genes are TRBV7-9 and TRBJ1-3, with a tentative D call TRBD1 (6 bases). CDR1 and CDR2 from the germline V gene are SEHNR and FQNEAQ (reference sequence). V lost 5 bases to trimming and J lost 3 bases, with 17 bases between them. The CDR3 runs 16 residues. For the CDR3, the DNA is TGTGCCAGCAGCCAACAGGGAGGGCTCGATGGAAACACCATATATTTT. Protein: CASSQQGGLDGNTIYF.

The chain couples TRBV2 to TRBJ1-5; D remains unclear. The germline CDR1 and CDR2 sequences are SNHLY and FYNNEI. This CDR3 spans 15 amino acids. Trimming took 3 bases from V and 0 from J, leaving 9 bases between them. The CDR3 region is CASSDRLISNQPQHF. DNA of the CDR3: TGTGCCAGCAGTGACAGGCTGATTAGCAATCAGCCCCAGCATTTT.

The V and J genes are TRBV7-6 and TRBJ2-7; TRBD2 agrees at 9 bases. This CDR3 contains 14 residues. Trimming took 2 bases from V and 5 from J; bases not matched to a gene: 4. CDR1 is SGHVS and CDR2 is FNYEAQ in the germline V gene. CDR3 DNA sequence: TGTGCCAGCAGCTTAATACTAGCGGGTAACGAGCAGTACTTC. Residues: CASSLILAGNEQYF. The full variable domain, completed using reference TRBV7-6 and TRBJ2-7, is GAGVSQSPRYKVTKRGQDVALRCDPISGHVSLYWYRQALGQGPEFLTYFNYEAQQDKSGLPNDRFSAERPEGSISTLTIQRTEQRDSAMYRCASSLILAGNEQYFGPGTRLTVT.

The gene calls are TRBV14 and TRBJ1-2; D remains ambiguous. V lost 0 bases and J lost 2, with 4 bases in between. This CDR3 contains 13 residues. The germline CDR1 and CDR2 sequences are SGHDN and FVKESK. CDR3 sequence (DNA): TGTGCCAGCAGCCAAGACACAAACTATGGCTACACCTTC. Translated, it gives CASSQDTNYGYTF.

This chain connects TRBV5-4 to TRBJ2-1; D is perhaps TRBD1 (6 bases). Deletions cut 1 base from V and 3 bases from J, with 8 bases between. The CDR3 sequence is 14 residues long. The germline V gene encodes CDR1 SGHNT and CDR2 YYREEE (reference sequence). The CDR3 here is CASSLRTDYNEQFF. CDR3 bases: TGTGCCAGCAGCTTGCGGACAGACTACAATGAGCAGTTCTTC.

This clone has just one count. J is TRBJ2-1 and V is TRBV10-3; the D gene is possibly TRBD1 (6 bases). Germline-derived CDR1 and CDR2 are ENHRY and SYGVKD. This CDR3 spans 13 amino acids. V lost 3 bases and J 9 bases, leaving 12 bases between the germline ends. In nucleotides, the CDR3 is TGTGCCATCAGTGACTACAGGGCGAGTGAGCAGTTCTTC. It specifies CAISDYRASEQFF.

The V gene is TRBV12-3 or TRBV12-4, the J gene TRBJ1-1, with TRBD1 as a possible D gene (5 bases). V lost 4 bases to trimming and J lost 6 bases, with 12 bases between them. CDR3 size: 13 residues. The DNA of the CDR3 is TGTGCCAGCAGTTACGCAGGGAGGGCTGAAGCTTTCTTT. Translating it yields CASSYAGRAEAFF.

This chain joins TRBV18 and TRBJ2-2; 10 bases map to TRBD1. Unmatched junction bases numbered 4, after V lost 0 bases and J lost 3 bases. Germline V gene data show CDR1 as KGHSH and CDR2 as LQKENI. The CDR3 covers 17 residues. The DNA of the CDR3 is TGTGCCAGCTCACCACCGACAGGGGGCCTGGACACCGGGGAGCTGTTTTTT. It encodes CASSPPTGGLDTGELFF.

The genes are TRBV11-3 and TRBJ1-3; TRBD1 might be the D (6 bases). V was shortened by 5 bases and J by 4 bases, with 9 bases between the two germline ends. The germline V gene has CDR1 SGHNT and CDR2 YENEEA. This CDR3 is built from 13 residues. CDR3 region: CASSPGVGNTIYF. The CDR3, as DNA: TGTGCCAGCAGCCCAGGGGTCGGAAACACCATATATTTT.

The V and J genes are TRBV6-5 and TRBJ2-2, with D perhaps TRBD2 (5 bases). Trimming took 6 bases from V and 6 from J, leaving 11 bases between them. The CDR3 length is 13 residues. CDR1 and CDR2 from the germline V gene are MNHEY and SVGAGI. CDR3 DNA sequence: TGTGCCAGCAGCCGAGGACTCTCCGGGGAGCTGTTTTTT. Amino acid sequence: CASSRGLSGELFF.

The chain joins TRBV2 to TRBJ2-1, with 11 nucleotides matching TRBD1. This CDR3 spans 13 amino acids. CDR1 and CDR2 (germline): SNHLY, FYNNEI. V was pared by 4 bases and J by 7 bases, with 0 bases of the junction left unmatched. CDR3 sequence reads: CASSGDRGNEQFF. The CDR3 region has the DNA TGTGCCAGCAGTGGGGACAGGGGGAATGAGCAGTTCTTC.

The CDR3 nucleotides read TGTGCCAGCAGCGTATCTGCGAACACCGGGGAGCTGTTTTTT. This encodes CASSVSANTGELFF. The chain has TRBV9 and TRBJ2-2; D is unclear. Trimming left V 1 base short and J 0 bases short, with 4 bases between. This CDR3 region has 14 residues. The germline V gene has CDR1 SGDLS and CDR2 YYNGEE.

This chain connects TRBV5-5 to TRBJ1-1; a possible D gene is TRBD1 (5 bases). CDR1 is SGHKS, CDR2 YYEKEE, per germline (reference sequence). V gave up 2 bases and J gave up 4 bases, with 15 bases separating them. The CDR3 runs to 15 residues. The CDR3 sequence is CASSFREGEVTEAFF. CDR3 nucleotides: TGTGCCAGCAGCTTTCGGGAAGGGGAGGTCACTGAAGCTTTCTTT.

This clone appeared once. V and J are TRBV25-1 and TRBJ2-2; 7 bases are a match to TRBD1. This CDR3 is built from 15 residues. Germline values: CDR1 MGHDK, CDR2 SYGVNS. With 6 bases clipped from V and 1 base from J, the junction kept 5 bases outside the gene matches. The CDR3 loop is CASRRTGGNTGELFF. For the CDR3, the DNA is TGTGCCAGCAGACGGACAGGAGGGAACACCGGGGAGCTGTTTTTT. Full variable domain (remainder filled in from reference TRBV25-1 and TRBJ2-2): EADIYQTPRYLVIGTGKKITLECSQTMGHDKMYWYQQDPGMELHLIHYSYGVNSTEKGDLSSESTVSRIRTEHFPLTLESARPSHTSQYLCASRRTGGNTGELFFGEGSRLTVL.

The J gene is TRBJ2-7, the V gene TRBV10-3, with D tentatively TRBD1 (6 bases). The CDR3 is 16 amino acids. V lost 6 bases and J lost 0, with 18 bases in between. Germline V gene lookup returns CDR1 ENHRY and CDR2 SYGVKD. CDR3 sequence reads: CAIRPTGHKDSYEQYF. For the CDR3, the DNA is TGTGCCATCAGACCCACAGGGCACAAAGACTCCTACGAGCAGTACTTC.

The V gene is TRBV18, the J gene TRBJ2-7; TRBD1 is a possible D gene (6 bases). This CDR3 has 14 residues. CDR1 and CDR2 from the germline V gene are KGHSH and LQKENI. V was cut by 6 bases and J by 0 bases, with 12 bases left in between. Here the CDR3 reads CASSPGTTSYEQYF. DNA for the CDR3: TGTGCCAGCTCGCCCGGGACAACCTCCTACGAGCAGTACTTC.

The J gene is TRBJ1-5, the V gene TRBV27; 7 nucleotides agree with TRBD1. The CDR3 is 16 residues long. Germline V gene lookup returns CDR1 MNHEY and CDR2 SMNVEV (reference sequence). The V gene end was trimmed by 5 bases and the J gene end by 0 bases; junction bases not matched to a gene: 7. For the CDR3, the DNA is TGTGCCAGCAGTCCACGACAGGGCCTTAGCAATCAGCCCCAGCATTTT. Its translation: CASSPRQGLSNQPQHF.

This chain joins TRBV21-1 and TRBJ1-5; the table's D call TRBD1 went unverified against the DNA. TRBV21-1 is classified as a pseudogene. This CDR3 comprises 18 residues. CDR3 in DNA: TGTGCCAGCAGCAAAGAGGGGACAGGGTCCCTGGGTAATCAGCCCCAGCATTTT. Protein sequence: CASSKEGTGSLGNQPQHF.